These T cell receptor beta chains were read from a single sample in a study of blood T cell repertoires in COVID-19. Data came from immunoSEQ multiplex PCR; TCRdb stores just in-frame clones and leaves some out. This table has some 95,000 clones, about 80% appearing once. The sequencing input was peripheral blood. The receptor set was obtained from a man aged 65-85 years with acute or convalescent COVID-19. Each CDR3 is given with its conserved first and last residue. D genes are given only for firm matches.

D gene: NA; V gene: TRBV30; CDR3 protein: CAWSVRRLYSGNTIYF
D gene: NA; V gene: TRBV27; CDR3 protein: CASSLSGLGGLNTEAFF
D gene: NA; V gene: TRBV7-2; CDR3 protein: CASSLDYYNEQFF
D gene: TRBD1; V gene: TRBV27; CDR3 protein: CASSTGQGYNYGYTF
D gene: NA; V gene: TRBV24-1; CDR3 protein: CATSDSPDYNGYTF
D gene: NA; V gene: TRBV5-6; CDR3 protein: CASSFGRGAYEQYF
D gene: TRBD2; V gene: TRBV11-3; CDR3 protein: CASSGLAGGPSEQYF
D gene: TRBD2; V gene: TRBV18; CDR3 protein: CASSPTSGSYNEQFF
D gene: NA; V gene: TRBV7-9; CDR3 protein: CASSPTGSHHEQYF
D gene: NA; V gene: TRBV5-1; CDR3 protein: CASSLDGDQPQHF
D gene: NA; V gene: TRBV14; CDR3 protein: CASSSQGYTEAFF
D gene: TRBD2; V gene: TRBV19; CDR3 protein: CASSVLSGRIADTQYF
D gene: TRBD1; V gene: TRBV5-1; CDR3 protein: CASSFGWGDRKINYGYTF
D gene: NA; V gene: TRBV28; CDR3 protein: CASSSQGSYEQYF
D gene: NA; V gene: TRBV19; CDR3 protein: CASSIYSREEKLFF
D gene: NA; V gene: TRBV4-2; CDR3 protein: CASSQGASSGNTIYF
D gene: TRBD1; V gene: TRBV18; CDR3 protein: CASSPWTGHDSGNTIYF
D gene: NA; V gene: TRBV7-3; CDR3 protein: CASSLTGRGPQHF
D gene: NA; V gene: TRBV19; CDR3 protein: CASRPGREIDNQPQHF
D gene: TRBD1; V gene: TRBV29-1; CDR3 protein: CSVELGSGWTGGTEAFF
D gene: TRBD2; V gene: TRBV11-2; CDR3 protein: CASSLVPSGSLIYEQYF
D gene: TRBD1; V gene: TRBV19; CDR3 protein: CASSIDDTGVQPQHF
D gene: NA; V gene: TRBV30; CDR3 protein: CAWNPRKDTYEQYF
D gene: NA; V gene: TRBV5-8; CDR3 protein: CASSLQNTGELFF
D gene: TRBD2; V gene: TRBV28; CDR3 protein: CASSDLAGVDEQFF
D gene: TRBD1; V gene: TRBV28; CDR3 protein: CASGTGVYEQYF
D gene: NA; V gene: TRBV5-1; CDR3 protein: CASSSRQGLIDYTF
D gene: NA; V gene: TRBV18; CDR3 protein: CASSPEVFSPNSNQPQHF
D gene: TRBD1; V gene: TRBV9; CDR3 protein: CASSVGAGGRQPQHF
D gene: TRBD1; V gene: TRBV11-2; CDR3 protein: CASSEGQGYYEQYF
D gene: NA; V gene: TRBV5-1; CDR3 protein: CASSLGQEAYKNIQYF
D gene: NA; V gene: TRBV6-6; CDR3 protein: CASTLDNYYGYTF
D gene: NA; V gene: TRBV28; CDR3 protein: CASSLGGRANYGYTF
D gene: TRBD2; V gene: TRBV9; CDR3 protein: CASSVATSGYNEQFF
D gene: NA; V gene: TRBV5-1; CDR3 protein: CASTPAPPNTEAFF
D gene: NA; V gene: TRBV5-1; CDR3 protein: CASSLVVRGADRETQYF
D gene: TRBD2; V gene: TRBV7-2; CDR3 protein: CASSLWASGSSTDTQYF
D gene: NA; V gene: TRBV7-9; CDR3 protein: CASSPPRSTDTQYF
D gene: NA; V gene: TRBV6-5; CDR3 protein: CASSYTGTPNTGELFF
D gene: NA; V gene: TRBV5-1; CDR3 protein: CASSLSVGGNTGELFF
D gene: NA; V gene: TRBV7-9; CDR3 protein: CASNPSRRQETQYF
D gene: NA; V gene: TRBV7-2; CDR3 protein: CASSLGAGNYEQYF
D gene: NA; V gene: TRBV7-2; CDR3 protein: CASSLGTSYGYTF
D gene: NA; V gene: TRBV12-3/TRBV12-4; CDR3 protein: CASSFPVVKTQYF
D gene: NA; V gene: TRBV7-2; CDR3 protein: CASSRKATGNTEAFF
D gene: TRBD2; V gene: TRBV2; CDR3 protein: CASSRPSGRSDTQYF
D gene: NA; V gene: TRBV15; CDR3 protein: CATSRAQGMNTEAFF
D gene: TRBD2; V gene: TRBV11-3; CDR3 protein: CASSRLAGSGELFF
D gene: TRBD1; V gene: TRBV7-9; CDR3 protein: CASSRTGGVLMRKLFF
D gene: TRBD1; V gene: TRBV28; CDR3 protein: CASKLQGAGELFF
D gene: NA; V gene: TRBV19; CDR3 protein: CASSIAFNLNEQFF
D gene: NA; V gene: TRBV7-8; CDR3 protein: CASSKLAGVTDTQYF
D gene: TRBD1; V gene: TRBV5-6; CDR3 protein: CASSHNSGTGIEKLFF
D gene: NA; V gene: TRBV27; CDR3 protein: CASSLSGGSETQYF
D gene: TRBD1; V gene: TRBV6-5; CDR3 protein: CAGQDRGKETQYF